This T cell receptor (beta chain) emerged from a study of T cells in Graves' hyperthyroidism and ophthalmopathy. The germline gives CDR1 SGHTA, CDR2 FQGNSA. With V trimmed by 5 bases and J by 9 bases, 8 bases remained unmatched. The length of the CDR3 is 14 residues. The source material, RNA transcripts, was used to amplify TCR beta CDR3 regions. The HTBI primer set was used in a first-round RT-PCR of the TCR CDR3. A single record per CDR3 protein comes from TCRdb applying MiXCR to the multiplex PCR reads. The repertoire includes fewer than 450,000 distinct CDR3 sequences, around 18% of them detected once, and 40% sits in the top ten.

V usage is TRBV7-2 and J usage is TRBJ2-1, with 9 bases aligning to TRBD2. Material: blood. The receptor was derived from a man younger than 35 with Graves' ophthalmopathy. The CDR3 loop reads CASSVSGGRGEQFF. The CDR3 DNA follows: TGTGCCAGCAGCGTAAGCGGGGGGCGGGGTGAGCAGTTCTTC.